This T cell receptor beta chain derives from a study of T and B cells in COVID-19 patients. Whole-study findings and limits: There were more than 2,000 TCR clusters exclusive to the recovered cohort, 31 with low generation probability.

The CDR3 has 13 residues. The J segment lost 8 bases and the V segment lost 4 bases, leaving 10 bases of the junction unmatched. Germline assignment: CDR1 GTSNPN and CDR2 SVGIG (reference sequence). BIOMED2 TRB-A/B primer pools were used in multiplex TRB PCR. In TCRdb, the multiplex PCR reads were re-called with MiXCR into one record per CDR3 protein. Of roughly 15,000 distinct CDR3 sequences in the sample, 29% are singletons; the top ten hold 7%. From blood, about 250-500 ng of genomic DNA served as TRB template. As for this clonotype: Its antigen is not known.

This TCR was recovered from a human donor who had recovered from COVID-19. V usage is TRBV30 and J usage is TRBJ1-2, with TRBD1 matching over 7 bases. Sequences were obtained from blood. In nucleotides, the CDR3 is TGTGCCTGGACCTCCCACAGGGGCGGAGGCTACACCTTC. Its protein product is CAWTSHRGGGYTF.